This T cell receptor (beta chain) was sequenced for a study of shared clonotypes between healthy human individuals. Study results and caveats: Since donors were few, the genetic and exposure-history diversity represented was limited. Sampling covered blood only; tissue repertoires likely differ.

The V gene lost 2 bases and the J gene lost 7 bases, with 8 bases spanning the gap. Per germline, CDR1 SGHTA and CDR2 FQGTGA. The CDR3 consists of 12 residues. TCRdb's table, derived via immunoSEQ multiplex PCR, lists solely in-frame clones and lacks some. The data show millions of clones, roughly 96% seen once. This clone was seen more than once but under ten times. Its antigen is not identified. The rearrangement joins TRBV7-3 to TRBJ2-5; D gene uncertain. This TCR derives from a man between 18 and 29 years old in good health. The sample taken for sequencing was naive CD4+ T cells sorted from blood. Indicated subset: CD45RA+ positively selected. This chain's CDR3 is CASSLASGTQYF. CDR3 DNA: TGTGCCAGCAGCTTAGCATCGGGGACCCAGTACTTC.